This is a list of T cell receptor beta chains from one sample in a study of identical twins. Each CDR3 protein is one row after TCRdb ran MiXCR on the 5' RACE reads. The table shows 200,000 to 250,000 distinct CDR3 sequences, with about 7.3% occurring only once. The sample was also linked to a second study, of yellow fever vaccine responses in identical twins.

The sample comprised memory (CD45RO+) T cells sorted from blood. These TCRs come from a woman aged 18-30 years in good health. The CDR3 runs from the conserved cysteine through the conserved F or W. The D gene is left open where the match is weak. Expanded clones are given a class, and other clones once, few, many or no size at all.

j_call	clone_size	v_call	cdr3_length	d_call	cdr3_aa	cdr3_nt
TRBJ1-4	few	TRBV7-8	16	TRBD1	CASSLATGGSREKLFF	TGTGCCAGCAGCTTAGCCACAGGGGGCTCAAGGGAAAAACTGTTTTTT
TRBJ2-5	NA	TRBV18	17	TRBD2	CASSPSAGGPEQETQYF	TGTGCCAGCTCACCAAGTGCGGGAGGGCCGGAGCAAGAGACCCAGTACTTC
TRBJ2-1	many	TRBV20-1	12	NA	CSARGPNYEQFF	TGCAGTGCTAGGGGGCCAAACTATGAGCAGTTCTTC
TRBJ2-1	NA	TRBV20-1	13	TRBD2	CSARTSGRLEQFF	TGCAGTGCTAGGACTAGCGGGAGATTAGAGCAGTTCTTC
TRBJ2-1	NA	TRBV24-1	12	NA	CATSDLWDGQFF	TGTGCCACCAGTGATTTATGGGACGGGCAGTTCTTC
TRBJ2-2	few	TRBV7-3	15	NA	CASSSDGTYTGELFF	TGTGCCAGCAGCTCGGACGGTACTTACACCGGGGAGCTGTTTTTT
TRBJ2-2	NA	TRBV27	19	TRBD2	CASSTVLYRGGLRTGELFF	TGTGCCAGCAGCACCGTGCTCTACCGGGGGGGCCTGAGGACCGGGGAGCTGTTTTTT
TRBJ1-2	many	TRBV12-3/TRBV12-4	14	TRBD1	CASSYTGGNYGYTF	TGTGCCAGCAGTTATACAGGGGGTAACTATGGCTACACCTTC
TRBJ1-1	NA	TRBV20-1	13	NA	CSARDGGNTEAFF	TGCAGTGCTAGAGATGGGGGGAACACTGAAGCTTTCTTT
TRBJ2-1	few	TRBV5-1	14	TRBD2	CASSLDGGNNEQFF	TGCGCCAGCAGCTTGGACGGGGGGAACAATGAGCAGTTCTTC
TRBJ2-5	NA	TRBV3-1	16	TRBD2	CASSQTSGGAGETQYF	TGTGCCAGCAGCCAAACTAGCGGGGGGGCCGGCGAGACCCAGTACTTC
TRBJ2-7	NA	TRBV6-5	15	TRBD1	CASSYSGRGTYEQYF	TGTGCCAGCAGTTACTCGGGCAGGGGGACGTACGAGCAGTACTTC
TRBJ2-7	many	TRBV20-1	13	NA	CSAEVPNLYEQYF	TGCAGTGCTGAAGTACCCAACCTGTATGAGCAGTACTTC
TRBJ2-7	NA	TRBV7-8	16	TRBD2	CASSLGTSGKRYEQYF	TGTGCCAGCAGCTTAGGGACTAGCGGGAAACGCTACGAGCAGTACTTC
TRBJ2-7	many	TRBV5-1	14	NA	CASSLNPQGYEQYF	TGCGCCAGCAGCTTGAACCCACAGGGCTACGAGCAGTACTTC
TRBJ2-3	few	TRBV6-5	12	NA	CASIDLHGTQYF	TGTGCCAGCATCGACTTACATGGTACGCAGTATTTT
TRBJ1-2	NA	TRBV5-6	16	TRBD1	CASSSSTGTVNYGYTF	TGTGCCAGCAGCTCCTCGACCGGGACAGTCAACTATGGCTACACCTTC
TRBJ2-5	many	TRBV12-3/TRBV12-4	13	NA	CASRRTAQETQYF	TGTGCCAGCAGGCGGACAGCCCAAGAGACCCAGTACTTC
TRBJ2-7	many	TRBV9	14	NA	CASSVSRETYEQYF	TGTGCCAGCAGCGTATCCCGGGAAACCTACGAGCAGTACTTC
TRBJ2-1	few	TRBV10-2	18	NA	CASRTRPDLGLNYNEQFF	TGCGCCAGCAGGACCCGCCCCGACCTCGGACTCAATTACAATGAGCAGTTCTTC
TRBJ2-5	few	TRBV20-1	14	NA	CSARVGTPKETQYF	TGCAGTGCTAGGGTAGGGACACCGAAAGAGACCCAGTACTTC
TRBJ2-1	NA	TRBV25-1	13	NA	CASSDPFWGGQFF	TGTGCCAGCAGTGACCCCTTTTGGGGTGGTCAGTTCTTC
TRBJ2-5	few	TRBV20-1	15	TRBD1	CSARWASGTGETQYF	TGCAGTGCTAGATGGGCCTCGGGGACAGGGGAGACCCAGTACTTC
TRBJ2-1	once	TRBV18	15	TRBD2	CASSPPTGGYNEQFF	TGTGCCAGCTCACCACCAACGGGAGGGTACAATGAGCAGTTCTTC
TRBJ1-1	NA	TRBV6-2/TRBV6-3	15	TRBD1	CASNDPARGVTEAFF	TGTGCCAGCAACGACCCCGCCAGGGGGGTAACTGAAGCTTTCTTT
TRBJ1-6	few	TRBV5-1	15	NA	CASSLMPGPNSPLHF	TGCGCCAGCAGCTTGATGCCAGGGCCTAATTCACCCCTCCACTTT
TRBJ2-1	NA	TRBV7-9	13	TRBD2	CASSSSGMVEQFF	TGTGCCAGCAGCTCTAGCGGGATGGTTGAGCAGTTCTTC
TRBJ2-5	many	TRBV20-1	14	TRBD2	CSARLAGRVETQYF	TGCAGTGCTAGACTAGCGGGAAGGGTGGAGACCCAGTACTTC
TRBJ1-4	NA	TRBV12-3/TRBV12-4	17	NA	CASSLGAFQGVNEKLFF	TGTGCCAGCAGTTTAGGGGCCTTTCAAGGAGTCAATGAAAAACTGTTTTTT
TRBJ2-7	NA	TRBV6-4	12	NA	CASSLGTYEQYF	TGTGCCAGCAGTTTGGGGACCTACGAGCAGTACTTC
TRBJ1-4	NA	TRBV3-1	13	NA	CASSPMTDEKLFF	TGTGCCAGCAGCCCAATGACGGATGAAAAACTGTTTTTT
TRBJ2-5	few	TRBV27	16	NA	CASSSIGQGGQETQYF	TGTGCCAGCAGTTCGATCGGACAGGGAGGGCAAGAGACCCAGTACTTC
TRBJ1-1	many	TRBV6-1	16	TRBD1	CASSVFPGDRVPEAFF	TGTGCCAGCAGTGTTTTCCCCGGGGACAGGGTCCCTGAAGCTTTCTTT
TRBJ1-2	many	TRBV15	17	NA	CATSRPRLGVGGYGYTF	TGTGCCACCAGCAGACCCAGGCTCGGGGTCGGGGGCTATGGCTACACCTTC
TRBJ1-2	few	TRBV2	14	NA	CASSEEGQGHGYTF	TGTGCCAGCAGTGAAGAGGGACAAGGACATGGCTACACCTTC
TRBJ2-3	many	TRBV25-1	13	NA	CASGYRFTDTQYF	TGTGCCAGCGGCTACAGATTCACAGATACGCAGTATTTT
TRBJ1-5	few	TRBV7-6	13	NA	CASSWQEAGPQHF	TGTGCCAGCAGCTGGCAGGAGGCCGGCCCCCAGCATTTT
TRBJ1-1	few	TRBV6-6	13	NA	CASSLNRGTEAFF	TGTGCCAGCAGCTTAAATAGGGGCACTGAAGCTTTCTTT
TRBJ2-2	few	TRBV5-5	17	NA	CASSAAGVLPNTGELFF	TGTGCCAGCAGCGCGGCCGGGGTCCTCCCGAACACCGGGGAGCTGTTTTTT
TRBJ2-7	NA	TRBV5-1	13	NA	CASSLGTFDEQYF	TGCGCCAGCAGCCTCGGGACTTTCGACGAGCAGTACTTC
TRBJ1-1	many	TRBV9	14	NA	CASSVAGMNTEAFF	TGTGCCAGCAGCGTAGCGGGAATGAACACTGAAGCTTTCTTT
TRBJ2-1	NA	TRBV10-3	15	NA	CAISESGSSYNEQFF	TGTGCCATCAGTGAATCCGGGAGCTCCTACAATGAGCAGTTCTTC
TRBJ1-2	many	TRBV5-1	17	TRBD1	CASSLRRGPGGHDGYTF	TGCGCCAGCAGCTTGAGGCGTGGGCCAGGGGGGCATGATGGCTACACCTTC
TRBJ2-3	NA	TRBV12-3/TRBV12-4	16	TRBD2	CASSKTSGSGTDTQYF	TGTGCCAGCAGCAAGACTAGCGGGAGTGGTACAGATACGCAGTATTTT
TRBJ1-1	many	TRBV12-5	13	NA	CASALPDSTEAFF	TGTGCTAGTGCCCTTCCGGACAGCACTGAAGCTTTCTTT
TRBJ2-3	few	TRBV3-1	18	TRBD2	CASSQGGPRTSDTDTQYF	TGTGCCAGCAGCCAAGGTGGGCCTAGGACTAGCGACACAGATACGCAGTATTTT
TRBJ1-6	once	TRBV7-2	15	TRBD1	CASKSSGTGVSPLHF	TGTGCCAGCAAAAGTTCCGGGACAGGGGTTTCACCCCTCCACTTT
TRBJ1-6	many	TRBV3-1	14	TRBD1	CASSWTGGSSPLHF	TGTGCCAGCAGCTGGACAGGGGGTAGTTCACCCCTCCACTTT
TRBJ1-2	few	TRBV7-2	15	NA	CASRSNGRVGYGYTF	TGTGCCAGCAGATCTAATGGCAGGGTCGGCTATGGCTACACCTTC
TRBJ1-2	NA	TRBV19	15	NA	CASIYSIGGANGYTF	TGTGCCAGTATTTATAGTATTGGGGGCGCAAATGGCTACACCTTC
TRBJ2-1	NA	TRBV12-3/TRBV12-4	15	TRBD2	CASNPSGNLYNEQFF	TGTGCCAGCAACCCTAGCGGGAACCTCTACAATGAGCAGTTCTTC
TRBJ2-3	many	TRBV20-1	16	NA	CSASSSAGAPRDTQYF	TGCAGTGCTAGTTCTTCGGCGGGCGCCCCTCGGGATACGCAGTATTTT
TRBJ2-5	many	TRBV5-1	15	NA	CASRADLTRAETQYF	TGCGCCAGCAGGGCTGACTTGACCCGGGCAGAGACCCAGTACTTC
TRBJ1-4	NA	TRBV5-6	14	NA	CASSLAGPGEKLFF	TGTGCCAGCAGCTTGGCGGGACCTGGGGAAAAACTGTTTTTT